This T cell receptor beta chain came from a study of metastatic and nonmetastatic thyroid tumors. The entire patient cohort was treatment-naive prior to thyroid surgery. This CDR3 is 15 amino acids long. Germline-derived CDR1 and CDR2 are MNHNS and SASEGT. With 8 bases clipped from V and 4 bases from J, the junction kept 5 bases outside the gene matches. Using MiXCR, TCRdb re-called clones from the PCR reads. Found here are 30,000 to 45,000 clones, about 20% of them singletons; the top ten hold 15% to 19%. Sequencing was carried out using blood. The receptor was derived from a female donor with papillary thyroid cancer or a benign thyroid nodule (not recorded which). Some clones in this sample may be carry-over from other donors' samples. The V and J genes are TRBV6-1 and TRBJ2-5; 15 bases line up with TRBD2. The CDR3 reads CASEGLAGGVETQYF. CDR3 nucleotides: TGTGCCAGCGAGGGACTAGCGGGAGGTGTAGAGACCCAGTACTTC.